Sequencing of this T cell receptor beta chain was carried out in a study of tumor-infiltrating lymphocytes in glioblastoma multiforme. Germline loops: CDR1 MNHEY, CDR2 SVGAGI. The CDR3 is 14 residues long. V gave up 5 bases and J gave up 3 bases, with 11 bases separating them. TCR beta libraries were built from RNA through three nested multiplex PCR rounds using modified ARM-PCR. TCRdb recomputed calls from the multiplex PCR reads with MiXCR, one row per CDR3 protein. The sample gives some 14,000 distinct CDR3 sequences, more than 65% of which show up once; 49% is in the top ten. Sequencing was performed on brain tumor tissue. The TCR originated in a male donor with glioblastoma. This chain links TRBV6-5 with TRBJ2-1, with D possibly called TRBD1 or TRBD2 (5 bases each). CDR3 sequence: CASSPWDVYNEQFF. The CDR3 coding sequence is TGTGCCAGCAGTCCCTGGGACGTCTACAATGAGCAGTTCTTC.